The 28 T cell receptor beta chains presented below share a single source sample, sequenced in a study of cytomegalovirus exposure and HLA in healthy donors. Data came from immunoSEQ multiplex PCR; TCRdb stores just in-frame clones and leaves some out. The sample holds about 240,000 clones, around 86% seen once. Sequencing input: PBMCs. The receptors stem from a woman in her 30s in good health and CMV-seropositive.

The rearrangement joins TRBV5-6 to TRBJ2-3; 13 bases match TRBD2. The CDR3 runs 15 residues. Looked up from germline, CDR1 is SGHDT and CDR2 is YYEEEE. J lost 4 bases, V lost 2 bases, and 1 base had no gene match. The CDR3 DNA is TGTGCCAGCAGCTTACTAGCGGGAGGGCCAGATACGCAGTATTTT. It is translated as CASSLLAGGPDTQYF.

The V call is TRBV18, the J call TRBJ2-7; 10 nucleotides align to TRBD2. The CDR3 consists of 16 residues. Germline CDR1 and CDR2: KGHSH and LQKENI. The V and J ends lost 3 bases and 0 bases, in that order; junction bases with no gene match: 5. The CDR3 region is CASSPLAGGGSYEQYF. The CDR3 DNA sequence: TGTGCCAGCTCACCTTTAGCGGGAGGCGGCTCCTACGAGCAGTACTTC.

Only one count was recorded for this clone. The chain recombines TRBV11-2 with TRBJ2-7; no definite D call. The germline V gene has CDR1 SGHAT and CDR2 FQNNGV. V was pared by 4 bases and J by 3 bases, with 13 bases between. There are 14 residues in the CDR3. The CDR3 loop is CASSSIRYVYEQYF. In DNA form, the CDR3 reads TGTGCCAGCAGCTCTATACGGTACGTCTACGAGCAGTACTTC. Variable domain in full (rest from reference TRBV11-2 and TRBJ2-7): EAGVAQSPRYKIIEKRQSVAFWCNPISGHATLYWYQQILGQGPKLLIQFQNNGVVDDSQLPKDRFSAERLKGVDSTLKIQPAKLEDSAVYLCASSSIRYVYEQYFGPGTRLTVT.

J is TRBJ2-2 and V is TRBV4-1; D may be TRBD1 (6 bases). The germline V gene encodes CDR1 MGHRA and CDR2 YSYEKL. V gave up 0 bases and J gave up 3 bases, with 20 bases separating them. The CDR3 runs 19 residues. The CDR3 sequence: CASSQDRSSETGYTGELFF. The CDR3 DNA sequence: TGCGCCAGCAGCCAAGATCGATCTTCCGAGACAGGTTACACCGGGGAGCTGTTTTTT.

The chain employs TRBV11-2 and TRBJ1-2, with a possible D match to TRBD1 (6 bases). Germline CDR1 SGHAT, CDR2 FQNNGV. V shed 4 bases and J shed 4 bases, with 16 bases lying between them. The CDR3 runs 15 residues. CDR3 nucleotides: TGTGCCAGCAGCTACCTCGGCGGGGGCAGCTATGGCTACACCTTC. It yields the protein CASSYLGGGSYGYTF.

The chain joins TRBV6-1 to TRBJ2-7; 7 bases line up with TRBD2. V gave up 0 bases and J gave up 5 bases; unmatched junction bases: 4. Germline-derived CDR1 and CDR2 are MNHNS and SASEGT. The CDR3 runs to 14 residues. The CDR3 region is CASSEAGGLNEQYF. As DNA, the CDR3 is TGTGCCAGCAGTGAAGCGGGAGGGCTTAACGAGCAGTACTTC.

The CDR3 DNA reads as TGTGCCAGCAGCGCTGGGACTGGACCCTACGAGCAGTACTTC. It translates to CASSAGTGPYEQYF. The chain uses TRBV6-5 and TRBJ2-7; D might be TRBD2 (6 bases). The CDR3 length is 14 residues. Germline V lookup: CDR1 MNHEY, CDR2 SVGAGI. V lost 6 bases and J lost 2, with 14 bases in between.

This clone was observed a few times. The rearrangement joins TRBV30 to TRBJ2-7; tentatively, D is TRBD1 (6 bases). Germline lookup yields CDR1 GTSNPN and CDR2 SVGIG (reference sequence). This CDR3 region has 15 residues. The V end was cut by 1 base, the J end by 4 bases, with 17 bases between. The CDR3 nucleotides are TGTGCCTGGAGTGATGGGGTCGGACAGCTGTACGAGCAGTACTTC. It encodes CAWSDGVGQLYEQYF.

The chain uses TRBV5-1 and TRBJ2-3; D is uncertain. Germline V gives CDR1 SGHRS, CDR2 YFSETQ. The CDR3 is 14 amino acids. The V and J ends lost 1 base and 4 bases respectively, with 10 bases between them. The CDR3 loop reads CASSLIMPADTQYF. Here the CDR3 DNA reads TGCGCCAGCAGCTTGATTATGCCGGCAGATACGCAGTATTTT. The full variable domain, rest sourced from reference TRBV5-1 and TRBJ2-3, is KAGVTQTPRYLIKTRGQQVTLSCSPISGHRSVSWYQQTPGQGLQFLFEYFSETQRNKGNFPGRFSGRQFSNSRSEMNVSTLELGDSALYLCASSLIMPADTQYFGPGTRLTVL.

The V call is TRBV30, the J call TRBJ1-2, with D perhaps matching TRBD1 (6 bases). CDR3 length: 13 residues. Germline assignment: CDR1 GTSNPN and CDR2 SVGIG (reference sequence). Deletions cut 0 bases from V and 6 bases from J, with 11 bases between. CDR3 coding DNA: TGTGCCTGGAGTGTGAGGACAGCGGATGGCTACACCTTC. Translation: CAWSVRTADGYTF.

This sequence joins TRBV29-1 and TRBJ1-1; D is perhaps TRBD1 (5 bases). The V end was cut by 4 bases, the J end by 4 bases, with 16 bases between. Germline V gene sequence: CDR1 SQVTM, CDR2 ANQGSEA. This CDR3 comprises 14 residues. Here the CDR3 reads CSVADILGRTEAFF. In DNA, the CDR3 is TGCAGCGTTGCGGACATCCTAGGGCGCACTGAAGCTTTCTTT.

In its sample, this clone was seen a few times. The chain combines TRBV27 with TRBJ2-7; TRBD1 agrees at 8 bases. V was pared by 4 bases and J by 5 bases, with 7 bases of the junction left unmatched. Germline-derived CDR1 and CDR2 are MNHEY and SMNVEV (reference sequence). The CDR3 is 14 amino acids. DNA of the CDR3: TGTGCCAGCAGTTCCCGACAGGGGCGGCACGAGCAGTACTTC. Encoded protein: CASSSRQGRHEQYF.

This clone was recorded a few times. This rearrangement joins TRBV18 to TRBJ1-2; 9 bases match TRBD1. CDR3 length equals 18 residues. Germline loops: CDR1 KGHSH, CDR2 LQKENI. With 5 bases clipped from V and 0 bases from J, the junction kept 13 bases outside the gene matches. CDR3 nucleotides: TGTGCCAGCTCAACTCTTCCGCCACGGGACAGGGCTAACTATGGCTACACCTTC. Its protein product is CASSTLPPRDRANYGYTF.

V usage is TRBV19 and J usage is TRBJ2-7; TRBD1 matches at 9 bases. The ends lost 4 bases at V and 3 bases at J; junction bases unmatched: 10. CDR1 LNHDA and CDR2 SQIVND come from the germline V gene (reference sequence). The CDR3 is 16 residues long. The CDR3 reads CASSTITGGVGYEQYF. As DNA, the CDR3 is TGTGCCAGTAGTACCATTACAGGGGGCGTTGGCTACGAGCAGTACTTC.

The chain couples TRBV6-6 to TRBJ1-1; D remains ambiguous. This CDR3 region has 15 residues. CDR1 MNHNY and CDR2 SVGAGI come from the germline V gene (reference sequence). Trimming took off 0 bases at V and 3 bases at J, with 11 bases between the two ends. The CDR3 DNA reads TGTGCCAGCAGTTACTCGTCCTTCGTAGACACTGAAGCTTTCTTT. Protein product: CASSYSSFVDTEAFF.

The chain has TRBV30 and TRBJ1-2; D not resolved. Germline V gene sequence: CDR1 GTSNPN, CDR2 SVGIG (reference sequence). This CDR3 region has 14 residues. V gave up 0 bases and J gave up 5 bases, with 13 bases separating them. CDR3 in amino acids: CAWSVGGGKYGYTF. The CDR3 DNA is TGTGCCTGGAGTGTCGGCGGAGGAAAATATGGCTACACCTTC.

This chain links TRBV18 with TRBJ1-1, with D perhaps TRBD1 (5 bases). V lost 0 bases and J 3 bases, leaving 8 bases between the germline ends. Per germline, CDR1 KGHSH and CDR2 LQKENI. This CDR3 has 14 amino acids. This chain's CDR3 is CASSPPGADTEAFF. CDR3 nucleotide sequence: TGTGCCAGCTCACCACCAGGGGCAGACACTGAAGCTTTCTTT. Based on the CDR3 plus reference TRBV18 and TRBJ1-1, the full variable domain is NAGVMQNPRHLVRRRGQEARLRCSPMKGHSHVYWYRQLPEEGLKFMVYLQKENIIDESGMPKERFSAEFPKEGPSILRIQQVVRGDSAAYFCASSPPGADTEAFFGQGTRLTVV.

This chain links TRBV6-5 with TRBJ2-7, with TRBD2 identical over 7 bases. Germline-derived CDR1 and CDR2 are MNHEY and SVGAGI. Germline trimming cut 2 bases from V and 5 bases from J; bases unmatched to any gene: 9. The CDR3 runs to 15 residues. The CDR3 loop is CASSYQSSGIHEQYF. CDR3 nucleotides: TGTGCCAGCAGTTACCAATCGAGCGGGATCCACGAGCAGTACTTC.

This rearrangement joins TRBV5-4 to TRBJ1-4; 9 bases map to TRBD1. V was clipped by 4 bases and J by 8 bases; unmatched bases: 12. Germline V CDR1 and CDR2: SGHNT, YYREEE (reference sequence). The CDR3 covers 16 residues. CDR3 sequence (DNA): TGTGCCAGCAGCCCTAAACCGACAGGGGGGGAAGAAAAACTGTTTTTT. Translated, it gives CASSPKPTGGEEKLFF.

V gene TRBV10-3 combines with J gene TRBJ2-7, with 13 bases lining up with TRBD2. The V segment lost 3 bases and the J segment 3 bases; nucleotides outside the gene matches: 2. The germline V gene has CDR1 ENHRY and CDR2 SYGVKD. The CDR3 covers 15 residues. This CDR3 reads CAISDGTSGNYEQYF. CDR3 sequence (DNA): TGTGCCATCAGTGATGGGACTAGCGGGAACTACGAGCAGTACTTC.

The chain joins TRBV9 to TRBJ2-7; TRBD2 aligns across 8 bases. CDR3 length: 14 amino acids. CDR1 is SGDLS, CDR2 YYNGEE, per germline. Trimming took 1 base from V and 7 from J; bases not matched to a gene: 7. CDR3: CASSVNGLAGEQYF. The CDR3 DNA sequence: TGTGCCAGCAGCGTAAATGGACTAGCTGGGGAGCAGTACTTC.

V and J are TRBV5-1 and TRBJ2-3, with 8 bases fitting TRBD2. V shed 0 bases, J shed 4 bases, and the junction held 7 bases outside the gene matches. Germline lookup yields CDR1 SGHRS and CDR2 YFSETQ. The CDR3 runs 16 residues. The CDR3 DNA reads as TGCGCCAGCAGCTTGGGTACGGGAGGGAGCCCAGATACGCAGTATTTT. Protein product: CASSLGTGGSPDTQYF.

The genes are TRBV7-2 and TRBJ2-5; 9 nucleotides line up with TRBD1. This CDR3 is 14 amino acids long. CDR1 is SGHTA, CDR2 FQGNSA, per germline. V was clipped by 4 bases and J by 5 bases; unmatched bases: 5. CDR3 protein: CASSSTGGMETQYF. The CDR3 DNA reads TGTGCCAGCAGCTCCACAGGGGGCATGGAGACCCAGTACTTC.

The chain uses TRBV9 and TRBJ2-3, with a tentative D call TRBD2 (7 bases). The V end was cut by 0 bases, the J end by 1 base, with 18 bases between. Per the germline V gene, CDR1 is SGDLS and CDR2 is YYNGEE. The length of the CDR3 is 18 residues. The CDR3 protein is CASSVGAGEGVGTDTQYF. DNA of the CDR3: TGTGCCAGCAGCGTAGGCGCGGGAGAGGGGGTAGGCACAGATACGCAGTATTTT.

The chain combines TRBV27 with TRBJ2-7; TRBD2 matches 10 bases. Trimming removed 6 bases from V and 4 bases from J; junction bases left unmatched: 12. CDR1 and CDR2 (germline): MNHEY, SMNVEV (reference sequence). CDR3 length: 16 amino acids. CDR3 residues: CASSKSGTSVLYEQYF. As DNA, the CDR3 is TGTGCCAGCAGCAAATCCGGGACTAGCGTCCTTTACGAGCAGTACTTC.

V is TRBV11-3 and J is TRBJ1-2; TRBD1 agrees at 8 bases. Per the germline V gene, CDR1 is SGHNT and CDR2 is YENEEA. This CDR3 region has 16 residues. V shed 5 bases, J shed 2 bases, and the junction held 10 bases outside the gene matches. The CDR3 region is CASSPTTGVQNYGYTF. CDR3 bases: TGTGCCAGCAGCCCGACGACAGGGGTTCAGAACTATGGCTACACCTTC.

The CDR3 region is CASSGETDTQYF. The CDR3 coding sequence is TGTGCCAGCAGCGGAGAAACAGATACGCAGTATTTT. The chain has TRBV28 and TRBJ2-3; D unresolved. This CDR3 spans 12 amino acids. The germline V and J ends were trimmed by 6 bases and 3 bases, with 7 bases remaining between them. Germline assignment: CDR1 MDHEN and CDR2 SYDVKM.

V is TRBV19 and J is TRBJ1-5, with 7 bases identical to TRBD1. With 6 bases clipped from V and 2 bases from J, the junction kept 10 bases outside the gene matches. This CDR3 has 16 residues. Germline loops: CDR1 LNHDA, CDR2 SQIVND (reference sequence). The CDR3 loop is CASSRDSQGRNQPQHF. CDR3 bases: TGTGCCAGTAGCCGGGACAGTCAAGGCCGCAATCAGCCCCAGCATTTT.